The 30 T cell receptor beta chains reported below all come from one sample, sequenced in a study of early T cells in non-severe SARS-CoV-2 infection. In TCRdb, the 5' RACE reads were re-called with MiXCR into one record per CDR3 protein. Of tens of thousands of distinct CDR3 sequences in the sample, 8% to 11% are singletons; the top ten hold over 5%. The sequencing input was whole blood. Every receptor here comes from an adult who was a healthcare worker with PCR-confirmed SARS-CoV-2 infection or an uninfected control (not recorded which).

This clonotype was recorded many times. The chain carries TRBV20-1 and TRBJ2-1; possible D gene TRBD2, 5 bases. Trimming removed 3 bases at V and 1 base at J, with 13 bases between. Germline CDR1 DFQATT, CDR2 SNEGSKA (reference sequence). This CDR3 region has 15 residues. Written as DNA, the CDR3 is TGCAGTGCTAGTTGGGTGCGGGCGTCCTACAATGAGCAGTTCTTC. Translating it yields CSASWVRASYNEQFF.

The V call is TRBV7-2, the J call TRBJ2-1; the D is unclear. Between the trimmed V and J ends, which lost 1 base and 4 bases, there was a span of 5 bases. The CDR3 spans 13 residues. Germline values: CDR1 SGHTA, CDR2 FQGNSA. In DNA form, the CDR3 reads TGTGCCAGCAGCTTAGGGGCATACAATGAGCAGTTCTTC. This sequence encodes CASSLGAYNEQFF.

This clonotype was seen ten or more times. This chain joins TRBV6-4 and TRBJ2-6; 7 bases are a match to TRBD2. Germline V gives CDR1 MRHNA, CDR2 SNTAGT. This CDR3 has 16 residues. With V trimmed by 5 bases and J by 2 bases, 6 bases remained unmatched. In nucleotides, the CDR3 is TGTGCCAGCAGTCCCGCCGGGGGGACTGGGGCCAACGTCCTGACTTTC. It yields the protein CASSPAGGTGANVLTF.

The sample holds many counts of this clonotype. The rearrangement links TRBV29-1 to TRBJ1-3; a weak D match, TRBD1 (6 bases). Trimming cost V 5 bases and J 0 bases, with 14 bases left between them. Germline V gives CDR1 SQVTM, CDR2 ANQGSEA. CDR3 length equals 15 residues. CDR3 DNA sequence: TGCAGCGTTTTGAACAGGGCTCCCTCTGGAAACACCATATATTTT. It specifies CSVLNRAPSGNTIYF. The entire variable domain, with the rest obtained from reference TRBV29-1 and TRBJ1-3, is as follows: SAVISQKPSRDICQRGTSLTIQCQVDSQVTMMFWYRQQPGQSLTLIATANQGSEATYESGFVIDKFPISRPNLTFSTLTVSNMSPEDSSIYLCSVLNRAPSGNTIYFGEGSWLTVV.

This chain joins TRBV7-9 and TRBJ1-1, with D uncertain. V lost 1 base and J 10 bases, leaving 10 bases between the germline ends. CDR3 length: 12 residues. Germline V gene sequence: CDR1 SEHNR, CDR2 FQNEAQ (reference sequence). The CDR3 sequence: CASSLEVGSAFF. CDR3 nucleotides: TGTGCCAGCAGCTTAGAAGTTGGTTCAGCTTTCTTT.

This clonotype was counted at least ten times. The CDR3 is CASSFTSGSWAYEQYF. The CDR3 DNA follows: TGTGCCAGCAGCTTCACTAGCGGCAGTTGGGCCTACGAGCAGTACTTC. The rearrangement links TRBV7-2 to TRBJ2-7, with TRBD2 matching over 8 bases. V lost 3 bases, J lost 2 bases, and 9 bases stayed unmatched. The CDR3 totals 16 residues. CDR1 is SGHTA, CDR2 FQGNSA, per germline.

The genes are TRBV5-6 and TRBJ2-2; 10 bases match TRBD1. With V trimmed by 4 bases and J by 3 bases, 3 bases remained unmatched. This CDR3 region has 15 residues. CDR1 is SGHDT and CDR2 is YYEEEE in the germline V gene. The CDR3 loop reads CASSTGQGDTGELFF. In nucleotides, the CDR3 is TGTGCCAGCAGCACTGGACAGGGGGACACCGGGGAGCTGTTTTTT. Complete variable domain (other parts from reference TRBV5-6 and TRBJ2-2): DAGVTQSPTHLIKTRGQQVTLRCSPKSGHDTVSWYQQALGQGPQFIFQYYEEEERQRGNFPDRFSGHQFPNYSSELNVNALLLGDSALYLCASSTGQGDTGELFFGEGSRLTVL.

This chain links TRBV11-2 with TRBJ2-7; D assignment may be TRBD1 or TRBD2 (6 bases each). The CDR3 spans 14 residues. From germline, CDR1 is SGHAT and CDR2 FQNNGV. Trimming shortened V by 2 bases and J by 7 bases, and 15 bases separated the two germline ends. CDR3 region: CASSLHWGAGEQYF. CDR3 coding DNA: TGTGCCAGCAGCTTACACTGGGGGGCGGGAGAGCAGTACTTC.

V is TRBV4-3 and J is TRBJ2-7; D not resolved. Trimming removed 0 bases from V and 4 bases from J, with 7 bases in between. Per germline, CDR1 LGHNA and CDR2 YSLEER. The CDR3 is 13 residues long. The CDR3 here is CASSQDLKYEQYF. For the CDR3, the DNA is TGCGCCAGCAGCCAAGATTTGAAATACGAGCAGTACTTC.

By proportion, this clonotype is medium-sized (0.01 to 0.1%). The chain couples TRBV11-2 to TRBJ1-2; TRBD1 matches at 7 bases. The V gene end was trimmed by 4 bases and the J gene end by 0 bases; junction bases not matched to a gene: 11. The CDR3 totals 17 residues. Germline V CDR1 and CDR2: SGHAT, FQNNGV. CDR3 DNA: TGTGCCAGCAGCTCCTACCCCTCGGGACAGTCTAACTATGGCTACACCTTC. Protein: CASSSYPSGQSNYGYTF.

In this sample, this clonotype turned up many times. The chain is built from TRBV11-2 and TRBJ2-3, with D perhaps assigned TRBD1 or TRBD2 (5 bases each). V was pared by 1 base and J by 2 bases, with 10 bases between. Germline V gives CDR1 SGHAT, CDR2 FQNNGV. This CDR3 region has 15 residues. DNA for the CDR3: TGTGCCAGCAGCTTAGCTTTCGGGGCCACAGATACGCAGTATTTT. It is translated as CASSLAFGATDTQYF.

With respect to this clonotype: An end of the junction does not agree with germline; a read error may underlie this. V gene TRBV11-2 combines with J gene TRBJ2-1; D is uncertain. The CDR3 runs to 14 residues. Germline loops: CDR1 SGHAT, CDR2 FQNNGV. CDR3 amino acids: CASSPERTLNGQFF. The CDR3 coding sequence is TGTGCCAGCAGCCCAGAGCGCACCCTAAATGGGCAGTTCTTC.

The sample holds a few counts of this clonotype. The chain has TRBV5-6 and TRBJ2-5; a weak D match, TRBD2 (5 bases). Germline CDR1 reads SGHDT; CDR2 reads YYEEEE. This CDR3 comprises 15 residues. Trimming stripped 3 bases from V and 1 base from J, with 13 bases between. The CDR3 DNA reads TGTGCCAGCAGCTCGACAACGGGATCCCAAGAGACCCAGTACTTC. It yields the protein CASSSTTGSQETQYF.

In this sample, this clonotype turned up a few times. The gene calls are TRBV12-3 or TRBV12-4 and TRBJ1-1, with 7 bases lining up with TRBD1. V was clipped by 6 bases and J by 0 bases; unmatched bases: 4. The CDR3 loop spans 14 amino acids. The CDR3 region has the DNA TGTGCCAGCAGCTCACAGGGGATGAACACTGAAGCTTTCTTT. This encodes CASSSQGMNTEAFF.

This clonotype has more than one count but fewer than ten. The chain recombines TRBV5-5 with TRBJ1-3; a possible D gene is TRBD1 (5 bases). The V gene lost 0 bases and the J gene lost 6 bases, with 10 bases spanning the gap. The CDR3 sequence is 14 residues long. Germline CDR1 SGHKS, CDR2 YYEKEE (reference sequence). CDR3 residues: CASSLESRANTIYF. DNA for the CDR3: TGTGCCAGCAGCTTGGAATCCAGGGCAAACACCATATATTTT.

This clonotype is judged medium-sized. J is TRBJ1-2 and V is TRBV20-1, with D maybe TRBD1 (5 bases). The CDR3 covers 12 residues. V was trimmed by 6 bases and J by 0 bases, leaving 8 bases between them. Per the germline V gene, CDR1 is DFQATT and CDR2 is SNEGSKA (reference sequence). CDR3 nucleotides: TGCAGTGCCCCGACAGCTAACTATGGCTACACCTTC. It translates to CSAPTANYGYTF.

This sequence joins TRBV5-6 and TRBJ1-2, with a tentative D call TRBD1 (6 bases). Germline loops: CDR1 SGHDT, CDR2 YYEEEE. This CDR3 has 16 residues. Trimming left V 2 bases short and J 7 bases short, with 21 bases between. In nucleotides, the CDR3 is TGTGCCAGCAGCTTTACCTCCGGGACAACAAATGGTGGCTACACCTTC. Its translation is CASSFTSGTTNGGYTF. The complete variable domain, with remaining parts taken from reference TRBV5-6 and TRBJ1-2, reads DAGVTQSPTHLIKTRGQQVTLRCSPKSGHDTVSWYQQALGQGPQFIFQYYEEEERQRGNFPDRFSGHQFPNYSSELNVNALLLGDSALYLCASSFTSGTTNGGYTFGSGTRLTVV.

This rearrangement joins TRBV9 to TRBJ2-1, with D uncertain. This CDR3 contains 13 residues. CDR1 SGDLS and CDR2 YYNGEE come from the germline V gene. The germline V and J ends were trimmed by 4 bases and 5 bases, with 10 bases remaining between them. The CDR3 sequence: CASSQGSDNEQFF. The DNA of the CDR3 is TGTGCCAGCAGCCAAGGGTCCGACAATGAGCAGTTCTTC.

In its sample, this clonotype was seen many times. The CDR3 DNA reads TGTGCCAGCAGTTTAGGTGATCGGGAGCTGTTTTTT. This encodes CASSLGDRELFF. The chain has TRBV12-3 or TRBV12-4 and TRBJ2-2; no reliable D call. The CDR3 consists of 12 residues. V gave up 1 base and J gave up 9 bases, with 6 bases separating them.

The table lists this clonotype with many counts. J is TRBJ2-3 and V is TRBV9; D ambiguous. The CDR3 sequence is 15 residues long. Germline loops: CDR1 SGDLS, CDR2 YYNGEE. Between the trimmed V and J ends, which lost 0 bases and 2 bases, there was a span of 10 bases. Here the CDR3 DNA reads TGTGCCAGCAGCGTAGGCCCCATCTACACAGATACGCAGTATTTT. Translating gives CASSVGPIYTDTQYF.

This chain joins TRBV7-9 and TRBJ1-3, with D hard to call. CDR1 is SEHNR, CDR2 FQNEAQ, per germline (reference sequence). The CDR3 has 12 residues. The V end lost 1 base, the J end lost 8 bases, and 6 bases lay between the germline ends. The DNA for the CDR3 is TGTGCCAGCAGCTTAGGGTTCGACACCATATATTTT. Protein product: CASSLGFDTIYF.

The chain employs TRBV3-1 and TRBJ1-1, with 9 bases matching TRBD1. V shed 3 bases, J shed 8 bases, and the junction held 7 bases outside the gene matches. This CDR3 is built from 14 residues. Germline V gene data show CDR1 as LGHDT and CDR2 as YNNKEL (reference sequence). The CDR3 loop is CASSHLDRGFEAFF. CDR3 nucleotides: TGTGCCAGCAGCCACTTGGACAGGGGTTTCGAAGCTTTCTTT.

CDR3 protein: CASSPQAGQPQHF. CDR3 DNA: TGTGCCAGCAGCCCCCAGGCGGGTCAGCCCCAGCATTTT. V gene TRBV7-6 combines with J gene TRBJ1-5; D ambiguous. The V end was cut by 5 bases, the J end by 6 bases, with 11 bases between. This CDR3 contains 13 residues. Germline CDR1 and CDR2: SGHVS and FNYEAQ.

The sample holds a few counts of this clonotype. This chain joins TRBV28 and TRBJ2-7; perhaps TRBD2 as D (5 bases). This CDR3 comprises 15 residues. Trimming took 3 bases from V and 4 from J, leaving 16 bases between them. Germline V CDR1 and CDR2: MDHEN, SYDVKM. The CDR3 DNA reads TGTGCCAGCAGTTTTGAAAGGAGCAGAGGGTACGAGCAGTACTTC. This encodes CASSFERSRGYEQYF.

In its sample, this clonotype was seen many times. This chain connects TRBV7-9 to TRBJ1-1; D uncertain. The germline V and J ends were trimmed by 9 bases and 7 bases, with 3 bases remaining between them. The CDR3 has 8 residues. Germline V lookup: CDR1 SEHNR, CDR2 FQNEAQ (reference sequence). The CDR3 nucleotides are TGTGCCAGTGATGAAGCTTTCTTT. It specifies CASDEAFF.

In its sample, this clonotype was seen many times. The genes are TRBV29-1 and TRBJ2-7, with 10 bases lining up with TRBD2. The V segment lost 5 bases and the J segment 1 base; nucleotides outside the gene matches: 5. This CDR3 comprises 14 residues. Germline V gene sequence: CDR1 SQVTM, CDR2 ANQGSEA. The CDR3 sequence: CSVTLAGRSYEQYF. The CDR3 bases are TGCAGCGTTACACTAGCGGGAAGATCCTACGAGCAGTACTTC.

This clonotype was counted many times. CDR3 sequence (DNA): TGTGCCAGCAGCGTAGATCTTAGCGGTACGAACACCGGGGAGCTGTTTTTT. It codes for CASSVDLSGTNTGELFF. This sequence joins TRBV9 and TRBJ2-2, with a tentative D call TRBD2 (6 bases). The germline V gene encodes CDR1 SGDLS and CDR2 YYNGEE. Between the trimmed V and J ends, which lost 0 bases and 0 bases, there was a span of 12 bases. The CDR3 contains 17 residues. Together with reference TRBV9 and TRBJ2-2, the CDR3 gives the full variable domain: DSGVTQTPKHLITATGQRVTLRCSPRSGDLSVYWYQQSLDQGLQFLIQYYNGEERAKGNILERFSAQQFPDLHSELNLSSLELGDSALYFCASSVDLSGTNTGELFFGEGSRLTVL.

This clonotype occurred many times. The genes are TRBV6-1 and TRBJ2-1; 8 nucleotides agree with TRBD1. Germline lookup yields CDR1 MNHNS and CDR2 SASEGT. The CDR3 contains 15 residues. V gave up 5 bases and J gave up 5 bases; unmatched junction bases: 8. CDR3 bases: TGTGCCAGCAGTCCAGGACAGGGCCCAGACAATGAGCAGTTCTTC. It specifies CASSPGQGPDNEQFF.

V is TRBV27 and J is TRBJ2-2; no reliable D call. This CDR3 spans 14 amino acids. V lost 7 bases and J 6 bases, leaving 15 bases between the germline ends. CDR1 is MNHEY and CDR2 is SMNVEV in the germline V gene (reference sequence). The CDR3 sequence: CASTPRVAPGELFF. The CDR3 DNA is TGTGCCAGCACTCCCCGAGTAGCCCCCGGGGAGCTGTTTTTT.

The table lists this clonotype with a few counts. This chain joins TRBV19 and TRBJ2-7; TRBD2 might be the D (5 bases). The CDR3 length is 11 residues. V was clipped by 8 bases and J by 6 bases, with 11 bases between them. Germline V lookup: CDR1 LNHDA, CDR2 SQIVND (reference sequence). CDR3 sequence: CASGETGEQYF. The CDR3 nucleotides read TGTGCCAGTGGGGAGACGGGCGAGCAGTACTTC. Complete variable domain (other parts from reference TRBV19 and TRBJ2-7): DGGITQSPKYLFRKEGQNVTLSCEQNLNHDAMYWYRQDPGQGLRLIYYSQIVNDFQKGDIAEGYSVSREKKESFPLTVTSAQKNPTAFYLCASGETGEQYFGPGTRLTVT.